Only a few counts were recorded for the clone carrying this TCR beta chain. Antigen unknown. These data come from a study of vaccination effects on CD4 cells after COVID-19. Data came from immunoSEQ multiplex PCR; TCRdb stores just in-frame clones and leaves some out. The sample lists tens of thousands of clones, under 80% seen once, with approximately 5% in the top ten. Antigen-specific CD4+ T cells were first expanded with viral peptide pools by the ViraFEST assay and only then sequenced. On approximately day 9 of culture, CD4+ T cells were separated out. Convalescent patients had PCR-confirmed SARS-CoV-2 infection between March and December 2020. The V end was cut by 0 bases, the J end by 0 bases, with 3 bases between. The length of the CDR3 is 14 residues. The germline gives CDR1 LGHDT, CDR2 YNNKEL (reference sequence).

The receptor was derived from a human donor who had a prior SARS-CoV-2 infection. The rearrangement links TRBV3-1 (or the pseudogene TRBV3-2) to TRBJ1-5, with D unresolved. The sequencing here drew on CD4+ T cells from PBMCs cultured with HIV peptides, taken before COVID-19 vaccination. Subset specified: HIV-1 Nef peptide pool negative control/reference culture. CDR3 nucleotides: TGTGCCAGCAGCCAAGATGATAGCAATCAGCCCCAGCATTTT. Translated: CASSQDDSNQPQHF.